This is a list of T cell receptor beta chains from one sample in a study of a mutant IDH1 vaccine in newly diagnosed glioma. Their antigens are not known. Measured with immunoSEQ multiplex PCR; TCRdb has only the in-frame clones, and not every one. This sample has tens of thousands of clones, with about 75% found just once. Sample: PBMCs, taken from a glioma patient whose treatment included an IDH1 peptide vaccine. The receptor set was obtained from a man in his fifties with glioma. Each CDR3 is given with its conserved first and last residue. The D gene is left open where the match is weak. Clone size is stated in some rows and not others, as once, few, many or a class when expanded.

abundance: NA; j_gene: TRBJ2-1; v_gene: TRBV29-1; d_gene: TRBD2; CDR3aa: CSVEEAGGGGSRYNEQFF; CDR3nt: TGCAGCGTTGAAGAAGCTGGCGGCGGGGGGTCCCGCTACAATGAGCAGTTCTTC
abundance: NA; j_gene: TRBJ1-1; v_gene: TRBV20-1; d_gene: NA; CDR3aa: CTPNPEAFF; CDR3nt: TGCACTCCTAACCCCGAAGCTTTCTTT
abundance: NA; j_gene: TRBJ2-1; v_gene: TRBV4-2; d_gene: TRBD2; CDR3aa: CASSQPQVTGTRNYNEQFF; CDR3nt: TGTGCCAGCAGCCAGCCACAGGTCACCGGGACTAGAAACTACAATGAGCAGTTCTTC
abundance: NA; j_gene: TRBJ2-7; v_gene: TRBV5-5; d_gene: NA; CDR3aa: CASSLQGGSYEQYF; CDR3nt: TGTGCCAGCAGCTTGCAGGGGGGCTCCTACGAGCAGTACTTC
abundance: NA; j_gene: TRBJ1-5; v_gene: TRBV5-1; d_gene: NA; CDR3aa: CASSLWGSNQPQHF; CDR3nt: TGCGCCAGCAGCTTGTGGGGTAGCAATCAGCCCCAGCATTTT
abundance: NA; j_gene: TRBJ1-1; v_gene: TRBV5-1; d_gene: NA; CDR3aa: CASRSMSGTEAFF; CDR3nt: TGCGCCAGCAGATCGATGAGCGGGACTGAAGCTTTCTTT
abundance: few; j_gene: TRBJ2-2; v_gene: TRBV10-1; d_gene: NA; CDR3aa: CASSDPNTGELFF; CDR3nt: TGCGCCAGCAGTGACCCGAACACCGGGGAGCTGTTTTTT
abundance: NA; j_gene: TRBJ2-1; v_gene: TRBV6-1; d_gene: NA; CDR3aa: CASSEGVGLRNLQFF; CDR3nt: TGTGCCAGCAGTGAAGGGGTGGGACTGAGAAATTTGCAGTTCTTC
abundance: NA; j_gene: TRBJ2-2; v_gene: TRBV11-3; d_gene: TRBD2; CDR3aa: CASSWTSGSNTGELFF; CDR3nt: TGTGCCAGCAGCTGGACTAGCGGCTCAAACACCGGGGAGCTGTTTTTT
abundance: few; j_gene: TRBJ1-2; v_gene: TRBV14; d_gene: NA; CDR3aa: CASSQATAGGYTF; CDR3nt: TGTGCCAGCAGCCAAGCTACGGCGGGCGGCTACACCTTC
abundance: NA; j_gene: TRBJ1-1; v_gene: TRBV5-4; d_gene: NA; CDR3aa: CASSLRPNTEAFF; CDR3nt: TGTGCCAGCAGCTTGAGGCCGAACACTGAAGCTTTCTTT
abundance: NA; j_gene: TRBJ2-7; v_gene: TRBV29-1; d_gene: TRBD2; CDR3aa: CSVGGLAGAISYEQYF; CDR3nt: TGCAGCGTTGGCGGGCTAGCGGGGGCCATTTCCTACGAGCAGTACTTC
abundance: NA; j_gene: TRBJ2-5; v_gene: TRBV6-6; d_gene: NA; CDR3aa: CASSYQPQETQYF; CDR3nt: TGTGCCAGCAGTTACCAGCCACAAGAGACCCAGTACTTC
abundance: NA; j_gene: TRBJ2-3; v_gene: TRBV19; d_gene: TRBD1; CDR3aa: CASRDRGRADTQYF; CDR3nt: TGTGCCAGTAGGGACAGGGGGCGCGCAGATACGCAGTATTTT
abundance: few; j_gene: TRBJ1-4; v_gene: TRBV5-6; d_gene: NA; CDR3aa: CASSLETAEKLFF; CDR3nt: TGTGCCAGCAGCTTGGAAACAGCCGAAAAACTGTTTTTT